These 5 T cell receptor beta chains originate from one sample sequenced in a study of T cell repertoires in cytomegalovirus infection. TCRdb reprocessed the reads via MiXCR and lists one record per CDR3 protein. The table shows over 90,000 distinct CDR3 sequences, with 16% occurring only once. Input material: PBMCs. The receptors derive from a human donor in good health (CMV status not recorded). Some clones in this sample may be carry-over from other donors' samples.

The sample holds many counts of this clonotype. The chain is built from TRBV11-2 and TRBJ1-1, with 7 bases fitting TRBD1. Germline V gives CDR1 SGHAT, CDR2 FQNNGV. This CDR3 has 15 residues. V dropped 4 bases and J dropped 4; count of bases not matched to a gene: 9. CDR3 loop: CASSSPFRGGTEAFF. In DNA form, the CDR3 reads TGTGCCAGCAGCTCACCTTTCAGGGGGGGCACTGAAGCTTTCTTT. Together with reference TRBV11-2 and TRBJ1-1, the CDR3 gives the full variable domain: EAGVAQSPRYKIIEKRQSVAFWCNPISGHATLYWYQQILGQGPKLLIQFQNNGVVDDSQLPKDRFSAERLKGVDSTLKIQPAKLEDSAVYLCASSSPFRGGTEAFFGQGTRLTVV.

The rearrangement uses TRBV5-6 and TRBJ2-3, with D possibly TRBD1 on 6 matching bases. In germline, CDR1 is SGHDT, CDR2 YYEEEE. The CDR3 runs to 16 residues. The ends were cut back, 4 bases at V and 1 base at J, with 16 bases in the middle. The CDR3 loop is CASSPGWGLGTDTQYF. CDR3 in DNA: TGTGCCAGCAGCCCTGGTTGGGGGCTGGGCACAGATACGCAGTATTTT. The entire variable domain, with the rest obtained from reference TRBV5-6 and TRBJ2-3, is as follows: DAGVTQSPTHLIKTRGQQVTLRCSPKSGHDTVSWYQQALGQGPQFIFQYYEEEERQRGNFPDRFSGHQFPNYSSELNVNALLLGDSALYLCASSPGWGLGTDTQYFGPGTRLTVL.

This clonotype was recorded at least ten times. The chain combines TRBV7-2 with TRBJ2-3; D not resolved. The CDR3 loop spans 14 amino acids. Trimming pared 1 base from V and 0 bases from J, leaving 5 bases between. Germline V gives CDR1 SGHTA, CDR2 FQGNSA. The CDR3 spells CASSLGTSTDTQYF. DNA of the CDR3: TGTGCCAGCAGCTTAGGAACTAGCACAGATACGCAGTATTTT.

This clonotype was seen a handful of times. The rearrangement links TRBV29-1 to TRBJ1-1; 8 nucleotides match TRBD1. V shed 4 bases and J 6 bases; nucleotides not matched to a gene: 10. This CDR3 contains 14 residues. Germline CDR1 reads SQVTM; CDR2 reads ANQGSEA. The CDR3, as DNA: TGCAGCGTTGGGACAGGGAAAGGAAATGCTGAAGCTTTCTTT. Amino acids: CSVGTGKGNAEAFF.

This clonotype was counted ten times or more. The CDR3 loop is CASSLTRPYEQYF. Written as DNA, the CDR3 is TGTGCCAGCAGTTTGACCAGACCCTACGAGCAGTACTTC. The chain links TRBV28 to TRBJ2-7, with D uncertain. V was clipped by 3 bases and J by 2 bases, with 8 bases between them. The CDR3 extends over 13 amino acids. The germline V gene encodes CDR1 MDHEN and CDR2 SYDVKM. The whole variable domain, remainder taken from reference TRBV28 and TRBJ2-7, is DVKVTQSSRYLVKRTGEKVFLECVQDMDHENMFWYRQDPGLGLRLIYFSYDVKMKEKGDIPEGYSVSREKKERFSLILESASTNQTSMYLCASSLTRPYEQYFGPGTRLTVT.